This record covers a single T cell receptor beta chain. Between the trimmed V and J ends, which lost 5 bases and 3 bases, there was a span of 17 bases. The CDR3 length is 15 residues. Germline V CDR1 and CDR2: MDHEN, SYDVKM. These data belong to a study of T cell clones after liver transplantation. Study-wide context: Patients counted as tolerant after at least one year off all immunosuppression, enzymes not exceeding twice normal.

Sequencing was performed with immunoSEQ multiplex PCR; in TCRdb, only in-frame clones are kept and a portion is missing. Among tens of thousands of clones listed, around 78% were seen once. This receptor was obtained from a human patient who received a liver transplant. The T cells may come from the graft donor. The input for sequencing was CD4+ T cells from blood, taken at the 22-month timepoint. The chain uses TRBV28 and TRBJ2-7; the D call may be TRBD1 or TRBD2 (5 bases each). The CDR3 DNA reads TGTGCCAGCAGTCCCGGGACCTTAGATAACTACGAGCAGTACTTC. Translation: CASSPGTLDNYEQYF.